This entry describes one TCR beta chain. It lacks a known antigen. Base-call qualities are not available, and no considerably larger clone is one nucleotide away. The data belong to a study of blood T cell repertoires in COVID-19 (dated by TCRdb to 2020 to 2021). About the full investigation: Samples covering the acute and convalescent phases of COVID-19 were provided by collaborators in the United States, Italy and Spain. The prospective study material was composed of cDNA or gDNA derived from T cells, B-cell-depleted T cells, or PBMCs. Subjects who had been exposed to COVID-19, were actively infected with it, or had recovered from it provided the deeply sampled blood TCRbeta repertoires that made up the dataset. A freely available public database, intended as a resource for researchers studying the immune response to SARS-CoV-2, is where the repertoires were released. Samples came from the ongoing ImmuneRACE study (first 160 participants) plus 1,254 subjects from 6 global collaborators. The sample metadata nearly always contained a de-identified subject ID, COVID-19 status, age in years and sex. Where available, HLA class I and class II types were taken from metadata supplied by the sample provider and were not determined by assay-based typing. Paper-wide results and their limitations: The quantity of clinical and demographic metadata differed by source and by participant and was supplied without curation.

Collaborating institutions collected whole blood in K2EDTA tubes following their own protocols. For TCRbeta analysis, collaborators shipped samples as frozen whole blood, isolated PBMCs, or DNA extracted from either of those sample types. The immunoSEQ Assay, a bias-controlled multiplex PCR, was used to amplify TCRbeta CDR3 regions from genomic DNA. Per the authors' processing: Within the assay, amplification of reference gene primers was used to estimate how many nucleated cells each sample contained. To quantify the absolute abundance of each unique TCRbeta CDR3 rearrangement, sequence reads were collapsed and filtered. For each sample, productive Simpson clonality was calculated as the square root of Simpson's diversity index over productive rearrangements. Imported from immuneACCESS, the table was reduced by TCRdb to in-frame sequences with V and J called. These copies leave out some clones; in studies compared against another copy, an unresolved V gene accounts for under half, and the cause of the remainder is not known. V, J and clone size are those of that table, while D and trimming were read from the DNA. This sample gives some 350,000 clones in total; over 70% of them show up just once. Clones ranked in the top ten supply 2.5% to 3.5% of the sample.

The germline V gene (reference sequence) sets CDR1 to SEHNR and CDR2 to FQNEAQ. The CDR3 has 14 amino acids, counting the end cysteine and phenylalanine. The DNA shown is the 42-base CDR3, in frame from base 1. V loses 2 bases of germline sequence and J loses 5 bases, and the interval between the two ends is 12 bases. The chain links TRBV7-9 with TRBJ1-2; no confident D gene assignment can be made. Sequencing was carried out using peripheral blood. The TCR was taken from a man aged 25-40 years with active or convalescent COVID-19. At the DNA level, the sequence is TGTGCCAGCAGCTTAAGGTGGCAGGCTTATGGCTACACCTTC. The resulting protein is CASSLRWQAYGYTF.